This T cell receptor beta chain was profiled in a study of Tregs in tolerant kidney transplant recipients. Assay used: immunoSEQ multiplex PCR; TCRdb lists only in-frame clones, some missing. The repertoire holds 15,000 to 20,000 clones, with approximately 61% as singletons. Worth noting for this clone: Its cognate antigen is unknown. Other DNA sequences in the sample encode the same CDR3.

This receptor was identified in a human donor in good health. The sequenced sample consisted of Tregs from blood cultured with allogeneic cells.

CDR3 sequence reads: CASSVAGVTGELFF. CDR3 nucleotide sequence: TGTGCCAGCAGCGTAGCAGGGGTCACCGGGGAGCTGTTTTTT. J is TRBJ2-2 and V is TRBV9; D possibly corresponds to TRBD1 (6 bases). V shed 0 bases and J shed 4 bases, with 7 bases lying between them. Germline V CDR1 and CDR2: SGDLS, YYNGEE. The CDR3 totals 14 residues.